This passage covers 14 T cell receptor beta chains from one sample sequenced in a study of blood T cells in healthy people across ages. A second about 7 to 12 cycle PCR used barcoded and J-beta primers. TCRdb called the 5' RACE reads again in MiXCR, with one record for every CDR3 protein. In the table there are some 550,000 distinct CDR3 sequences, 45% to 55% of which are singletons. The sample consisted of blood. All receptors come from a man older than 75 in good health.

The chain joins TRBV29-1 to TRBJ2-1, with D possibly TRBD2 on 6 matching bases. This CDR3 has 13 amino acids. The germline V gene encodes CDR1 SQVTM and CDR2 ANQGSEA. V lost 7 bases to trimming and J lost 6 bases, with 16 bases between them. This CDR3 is CSAGASSANEQFF. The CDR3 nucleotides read TGCAGCGCGGGCGCGTCTAGCGCCAATGAGCAGTTCTTC.

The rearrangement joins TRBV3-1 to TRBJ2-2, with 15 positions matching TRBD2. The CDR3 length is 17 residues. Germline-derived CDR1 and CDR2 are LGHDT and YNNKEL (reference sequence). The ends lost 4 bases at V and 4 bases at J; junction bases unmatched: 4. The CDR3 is CASSLGTSGRSTGELFF. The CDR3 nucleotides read TGTGCCAGCAGCCTCGGGACTAGCGGGAGGTCCACCGGGGAGCTGTTTTTT.

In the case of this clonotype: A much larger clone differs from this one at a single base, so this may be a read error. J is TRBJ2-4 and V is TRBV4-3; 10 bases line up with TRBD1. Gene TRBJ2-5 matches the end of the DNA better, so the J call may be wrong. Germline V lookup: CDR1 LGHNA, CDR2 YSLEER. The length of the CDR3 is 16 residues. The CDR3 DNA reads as TGCGCCGGCAGCCAAGGACAGGGGGGATGGCAAGAGACCCAGTACTTC. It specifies CAGSQGQGGWQETQYF.

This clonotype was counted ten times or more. The CDR3 sequence: CASSYPPGLAGGIVYEQYF. The CDR3, as DNA: TGTGCCAGCAGTTACCCCCCGGGACTAGCGGGAGGAATTGTTTACGAGCAGTACTTC. The chain links TRBV6-5 to TRBJ2-7, with 15 bases identical to TRBD2. Losses at the gene ends were 2 bases for V and 4 bases for J; bases not matched to a gene: 12. Germline loops: CDR1 MNHEY, CDR2 SVGAGI. This CDR3 contains 19 residues.

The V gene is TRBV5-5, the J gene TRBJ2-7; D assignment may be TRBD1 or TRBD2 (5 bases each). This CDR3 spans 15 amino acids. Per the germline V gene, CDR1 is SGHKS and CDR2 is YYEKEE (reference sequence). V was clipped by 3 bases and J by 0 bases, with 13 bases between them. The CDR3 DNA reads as TGTGCCAGCAGCTCAAAAGCAGGGAGCTCCTACGAGCAGTACTTC. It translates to CASSSKAGSSYEQYF.

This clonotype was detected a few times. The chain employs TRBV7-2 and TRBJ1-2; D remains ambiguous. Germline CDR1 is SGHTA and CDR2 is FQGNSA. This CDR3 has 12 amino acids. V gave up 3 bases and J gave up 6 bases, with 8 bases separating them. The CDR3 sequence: CASSLIEDGYTF. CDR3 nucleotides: TGTGCCAGCAGCTTGATAGAGGATGGCTACACCTTC.

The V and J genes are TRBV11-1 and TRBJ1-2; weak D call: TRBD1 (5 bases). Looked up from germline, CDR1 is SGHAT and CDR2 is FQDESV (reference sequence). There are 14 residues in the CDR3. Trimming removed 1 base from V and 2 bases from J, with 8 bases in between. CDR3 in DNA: TGTGCCAGCAGCTTAGGACAGCCCAACTATGGCTACACCTTC. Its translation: CASSLGQPNYGYTF.

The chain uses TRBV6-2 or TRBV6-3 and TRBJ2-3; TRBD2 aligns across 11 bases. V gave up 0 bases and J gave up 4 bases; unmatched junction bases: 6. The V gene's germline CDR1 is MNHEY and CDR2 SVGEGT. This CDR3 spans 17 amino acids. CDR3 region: CASSYSTSGIPADTQYF. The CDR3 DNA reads TGTGCCAGCAGTTACTCGACTAGCGGGATCCCGGCAGATACGCAGTATTTT.

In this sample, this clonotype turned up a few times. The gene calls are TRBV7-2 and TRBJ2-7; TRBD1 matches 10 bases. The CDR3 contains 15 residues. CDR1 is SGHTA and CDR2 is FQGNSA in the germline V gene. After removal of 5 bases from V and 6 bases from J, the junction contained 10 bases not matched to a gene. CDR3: CASSLQGQGSSEQYF. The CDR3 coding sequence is TGTGCCAGCAGCCTACAGGGACAGGGGTCTTCCGAGCAGTACTTC.

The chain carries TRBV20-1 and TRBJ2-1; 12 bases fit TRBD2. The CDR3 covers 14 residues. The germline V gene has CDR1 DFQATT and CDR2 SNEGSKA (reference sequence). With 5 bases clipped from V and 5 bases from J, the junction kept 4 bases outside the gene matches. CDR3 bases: TGCAGTGCTCCTAGCGGGAGGGCTGACAATGAGCAGTTCTTC. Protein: CSAPSGRADNEQFF.

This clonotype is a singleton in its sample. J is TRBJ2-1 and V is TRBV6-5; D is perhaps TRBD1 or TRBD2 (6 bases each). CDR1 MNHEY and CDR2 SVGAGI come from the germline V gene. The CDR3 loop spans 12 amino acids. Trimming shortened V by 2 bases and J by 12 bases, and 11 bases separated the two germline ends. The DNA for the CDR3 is TGTGCCAGCAGTTACACCAAGGGGGGGCAGTTCTTC. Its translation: CASSYTKGGQFF.

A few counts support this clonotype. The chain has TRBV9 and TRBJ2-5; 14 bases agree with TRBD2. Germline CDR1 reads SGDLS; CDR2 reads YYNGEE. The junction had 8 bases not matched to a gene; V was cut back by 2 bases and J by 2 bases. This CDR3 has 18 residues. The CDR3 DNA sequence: TGTGCCAGCAGCGTGGGATGGACTAGCGGGGGGACTCAAGAGACCCAGTACTTC. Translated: CASSVGWTSGGTQETQYF.

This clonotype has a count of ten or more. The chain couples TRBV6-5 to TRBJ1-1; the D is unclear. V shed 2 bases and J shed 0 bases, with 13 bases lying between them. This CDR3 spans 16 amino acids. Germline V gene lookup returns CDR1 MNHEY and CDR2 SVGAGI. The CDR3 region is CASSYTGSRMNTEAFF. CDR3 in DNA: TGTGCCAGCAGTTACACGGGCAGCCGTATGAACACTGAAGCTTTCTTT.

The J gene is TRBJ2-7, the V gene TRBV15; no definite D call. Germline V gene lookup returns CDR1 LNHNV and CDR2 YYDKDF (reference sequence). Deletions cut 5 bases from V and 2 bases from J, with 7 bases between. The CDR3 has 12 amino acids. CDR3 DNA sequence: TGTGCCACCAGCCATGAACCCTACGAGCAGTACTTC. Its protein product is CATSHEPYEQYF.